This TCR beta chain was recorded in a study of shared clonotypes between healthy human individuals. General study findings and limits: Sorted-subset sequencing, rarefaction showed, was incomplete despite large depth. Estimated richness values were generally larger in naive subsets than in memory subsets.

Turning to this clone: Its antigen is still unknown.

With V trimmed by 5 bases and J by 6 bases, 9 bases remained unmatched. Germline CDR1 and CDR2: MDHEN and SYDVKM. This CDR3 has 14 amino acids. Sequencing used immunoSEQ multiplex PCR; TCRdb keeps in-frame clones, though not all of them. The repertoire holds 1.6 million or so clones, around 98.5% seen once, with approximately 0.4% in the top ten. Within Nashville, Tennessee resided all donors, each a Caucasian adult. The receptor's source is a man aged 25 to 40 in good health. The chain recombines TRBV28 with TRBJ1-1; 7 bases match TRBD1. The sequencing sample was made of naive CD4+ T cells sorted from blood. Subset defined: CD45RA+ positively selected. For the CDR3, the DNA is TGTGCCAGCAGTAACCGGGACAGATTACCTGAAGCTTTCTTT. As protein: CASSNRDRLPEAFF. The full variable domain, completed using reference TRBV28 and TRBJ1-1, is DVKVTQSSRYLVKRTGEKVFLECVQDMDHENMFWYRQDPGLGLRLIYFSYDVKMKEKGDIPEGYSVSREKKERFSLILESASTNQTSMYLCASSNRDRLPEAFFGQGTRLTVV.